This T cell receptor beta chain was sequenced for a study of Ad26.COV2.S vaccination and SARS-CoV-2 variants. Across the whole study: Once or twice, 56 days apart, Ad26.COV2.S was delivered intramuscularly. Study-wide points: Compared with placebo recipients, vaccine recipients had higher spike-specific TCR breadth. There was a possibility that the TCR breadth and depth analyses underestimated total T cell responses.

Looked up from germline, CDR1 is LNHDA and CDR2 is SQIVND (reference sequence). V was clipped by 6 bases and J by 4 bases, with 12 bases between them. The CDR3 spans 13 residues. Details on this clone: Its antigen is not identified.

Clones were read by immunoSEQ multiplex PCR, and TCRdb kept only the in-frame ones, dropping some. The sample has 300,000 to 350,000 clones; 85% to 90% are singletons. Documented treatment: 15 to 20 received Ad26.COV2.S at low or high dose, single or two shots; 5 received placebo; per-sample allocation not given. Each sample was drawn 63 days after the first injection (of vaccine or placebo). V usage is TRBV19 and J usage is TRBJ1-1; D perhaps matches TRBD1 (6 bases). The sequence came from a person between 18 and 65 years old who received the Ad26.COV2.S COVID-19 vaccine or a placebo. Sequenced here: peripheral blood, sampled in a trial of Ad26.COV2.S vaccine versus placebo. In DNA form, the CDR3 reads TGTGCCAGTAGCCCACAGGGAATCACTGAAGCTTTCTTT. Protein sequence: CASSPQGITEAFF.